This T cell receptor beta chain stems from a study of OX40 agonist ivuxolimab in advanced cancers. This table comes from immunoSEQ multiplex PCR, and its TCRdb copy is limited to in-frame clones, with some not included. The sample holds more than 60,000 clones; 75% to 90% are singletons and the top ten take 3% to 4.5%. This CDR3 has 16 residues. V shed 3 bases and J shed 7 bases, with 19 bases lying between them. CDR1 is SGHRS, CDR2 YFSETQ, per germline. This sample comprised CD4+ or CD8+ T cells sorted from blood, obtained in a trial of the OX40 agonist ivuxolimab. V usage is TRBV5-1 and J usage is TRBJ1-4; perhaps TRBD1 as D (6 bases). The TCR was taken from an adult with an advanced solid tumor such as melanoma, head and neck, liver or kidney cancer. CDR3 coding DNA: TGCGCCAGCAGCTCCGGGGGGGCCAGGGTGGGTGAAAAACTGTTTTTT. Protein: CASSSGGARVGEKLFF.